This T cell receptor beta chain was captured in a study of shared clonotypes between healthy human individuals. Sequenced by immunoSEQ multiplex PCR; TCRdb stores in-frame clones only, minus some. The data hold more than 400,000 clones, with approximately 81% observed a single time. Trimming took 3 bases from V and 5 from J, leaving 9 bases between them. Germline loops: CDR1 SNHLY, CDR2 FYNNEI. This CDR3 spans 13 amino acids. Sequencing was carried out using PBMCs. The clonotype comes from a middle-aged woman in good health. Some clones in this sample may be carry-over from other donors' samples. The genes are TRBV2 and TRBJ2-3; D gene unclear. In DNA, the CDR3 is TGTGCCAGCAGTGACCGAGGTGGAGATACGCAGTATTTT. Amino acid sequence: CASSDRGGDTQYF.